Reported below is one T cell receptor beta chain. The entry originates in a study of shared T cell receptors in the human thymus. Germline V gene lookup returns CDR1 SGDLS and CDR2 YYNGEE. Trimming left V 0 bases short and J 8 bases short, with 30 bases between. The CDR3 spans 20 residues. TCRdb's copy holds only in-frame clones and misses some; the assay was immunoSEQ multiplex PCR. The repertoire holds 500,000 to 550,000 clones, with around 82% as singletons. This sample also belongs to another study, concerning human thymus T cells.

The chain uses TRBV9 and TRBJ2-1; a weak D match, TRBD2 (6 bases). The TCR was taken from a boy in the first two years of life with a congenital heart defect. The sample was thymocytes. The CDR3, as DNA: TGTGCCAGCAGCGTAGACCCAATCCGTCCCGGGACTCACTTTGGCGATGAGCAGTTCTTC. Encoded protein: CASSVDPIRPGTHFGDEQFF.